This T cell receptor (beta chain) appears in the sequencing data of a study of T cell clonotyping in hematopoietic cell transplantation. A word on this clone: Its target is unknown.

Sequenced by immunoSEQ multiplex PCR; TCRdb stores in-frame clones only, minus some. This repertoire shows about 9,700 clones, roughly 79% found once; its top ten account for about a sixth. Study-level points and caveats: Higher Inverse Simpson Index values in graft donor and pretransplant recipient predicted broader posttransplant TCR diversity.

V was pared by 2 bases and J by 7 bases, with 17 bases between. Germline V gives CDR1 SGHVS, CDR2 FNYEAQ. The length of the CDR3 is 16 residues. The sequences come from PBMCs, collected 180 days after allogeneic stem cell transplant. This chain joins TRBV7-6 and TRBJ2-2, with D tentatively TRBD1 (6 bases). The source of this sequence is a male patient between 35 and 55 years old who had an allogeneic stem cell transplant from a related donor, so the T cells may come from the graft donor. Some clones in this sample may be carry-over from other donors' samples. DNA of the CDR3: TGTGCCAGCAGCTTAATTGGTTCAGGGGAAGGCGGGGAGCTGTTTTTT. It translates to CASSLIGSGEGGELFF.